These T cell receptor beta chains were read from a single sample in a study of T cells after posttransplantation cyclophosphamide. Produced via immunoSEQ multiplex PCR; TCRdb's table is partial and in-frame only. This repertoire holds approximately 2,500 clones, and none appear only once. The sample consisted of PBMCs, taken 30 days after allogeneic stem cell transplant with posttransplant cyclophosphamide. The receptor source for this set is a female patient aged 60 to 70 who received an allogeneic stem cell transplant from an unrelated donor, was CMV-positive, and had acute GVHD only. Some T cells may be supplied by the graft donor. The CDR3 runs from the conserved cysteine through the conserved F or W. Fields, in order: J gene, CDR3 length, clone size, V gene, D gene, CDR3 protein, CDR3 DNA. A D gene is named only where the DNA matches it firmly. The size field reads once, few, many, or a class for an expanded clone.

TRBJ2-1	17	medium-sized	TRBV6-2/TRBV6-3	-	CASSFTPGEPRNNEQFF	TGTGCCAGCAGTTTTACGCCAGGGGAGCCTAGGAACAATGAGCAGTTCTTC
TRBJ2-1	15	large	TRBV7-9	-	CASSPEASSYNEQFF	TGTGCCAGCAGCCCTGAGGCTAGCTCCTACAATGAGCAGTTCTTC
TRBJ1-6	15	many	TRBV28	-	CASSFRVRGEAPLHF	TGTGCCAGCAGTTTCAGGGTTCGCGGAGAGGCACCCCTCCACTTT
TRBJ2-5	16	few	TRBV7-9	TRBD1	CASSPRGRGLQETQYF	TGTGCCAGCAGCCCCCGAGGAAGGGGGCTCCAAGAGACCCAGTACTTC
TRBJ2-7	16	medium-sized	TRBV4-1	TRBD1	CASSQAGRGIPYEQYF	TGCGCCAGCAGCCAGGCCGGCAGGGGGATCCCCTACGAGCAGTACTTC
TRBJ1-1	14	many	TRBV19	-	CASSISGVNTEAFF	TGTGCCAGTAGTATCTCAGGGGTGAACACTGAAGCTTTCTTT
TRBJ2-7	14	many	TRBV19	-	CASSRQAYFDEQYF	TGTGCCAGTAGTAGGCAGGCCTATTTCGACGAGCAGTACTTC
TRBJ2-4	17	many	TRBV4-2	-	CASSQVGGDVRKNIQYF	TGTGCCAGCAGCCAAGTTGGAGGGGATGTTCGTAAAAACATTCAGTACTTC
TRBJ2-7	15	many	TRBV7-9	TRBD1	CASSQRQGASYEQYF	TGCGCCAGCAGCCAACGACAGGGGGCCTCCTACGAGCAGTACTTC
TRBJ2-2	13	medium-sized	TRBV19	-	CASSMRGTGELFF	TGTGCCAGTAGTATGAGGGGAACCGGGGAGCTGTTTTTT
TRBJ1-5	12	medium-sized	TRBV7-8	-	CASSQGGQPQHF	TGTGCCAGCAGCCAGGGAGGTCAGCCCCAGCATTTT
TRBJ1-5	13	many	TRBV27	-	CASSLFGGQPQHF	TGTGCCAGCAGTTTGTTCGGGGGTCAGCCCCAGCATTTT
TRBJ1-4	16	many	TRBV4-3	-	CASSQLEFATNEKLFF	TGCGCCAGCAGCCAATTAGAGTTTGCAACTAATGAAAAACTGTTTTTT
TRBJ2-7	13	many	TRBV27	-	CASSSSGAYEQYF	TGTGCCAGCAGTTCCTCAGGGGCCTACGAGCAGTACTTC
TRBJ2-7	12	many	TRBV2	-	CASSEGRYEQYF	TGTGCCAGCAGTGAAGGCCGGTACGAGCAGTACTTC
TRBJ1-5	15	medium-sized	TRBV5-8	-	CASSLAAGANQPQHF	TGTGCCAGCAGCTTGGCAGCAGGCGCCAATCAGCCCCAGCATTTT
TRBJ1-1	15	medium-sized	TRBV5-6	-	CASSLGVSRSAAAFF	TGTGCCAGCAGCCTGGGTGTGTCCCGATCTGCTGCGGCTTTCTTT
TRBJ2-7	15	many	TRBV29-1	-	CSVESPRIDSYEQYF	TGCAGCGTTGAGTCTCCGCGGATCGACTCCTACGAGCAGTACTTC
TRBJ2-7	15	few	TRBV5-1	TRBD2	CASSLGGGRVYEQYF	TGCGCCAGCAGCTTGGGCGGGGGGAGGGTCTACGAGCAGTACTTC
TRBJ1-4	17	many	TRBV15	TRBD1	CATSDRGVEGFNEKLFF	TGTGCCACCTCGGACAGGGGAGTGGAGGGGTTTAATGAAAAACTGTTTTTT
TRBJ1-5	14	many	TRBV18	-	CASSLRPGGQPQHF	TGTGCCAGCTCACTGCGTCCGGGGGGCCAGCCCCAGCATTTT
TRBJ2-5	15	few	TRBV15	TRBD1	CATSRDQGVDETQYF	TGTGCCACCAGCAGAGATCAGGGGGTAGATGAGACCCAGTACTTC
TRBJ2-7	15	many	TRBV7-3	TRBD1	CASSSTGTGIYEQYF	TGTGCCAGCAGCTCGACCGGGACAGGGATCTACGAGCAGTACTTC
TRBJ2-1	13	medium-sized	TRBV7-6	-	CASSRGSVNEQFF	TGTGCCAGCAGCCGCGGCTCGGTCAATGAGCAGTTCTTC
TRBJ1-3	15	many	TRBV28	TRBD1	CASSLSTGGGNTIYF	TGTGCCAGCAGCCTTTCGACAGGGGGCGGAAACACCATATATTTT
TRBJ2-7	15	many	TRBV27	TRBD1	CASSLGTGGSYEQYF	TGTGCCAGCAGTTTAGGGACAGGGGGCAGCTACGAGCAGTACTTC
TRBJ2-1	16	many	TRBV5-1	TRBD2	CASSLTLAGGLREQFF	TGCGCCAGCAGCTTAACCTTAGCGGGAGGCCTTAGGGAGCAGTTCTTC
TRBJ1-4	17	many	TRBV18	-	CASSLGLPSATNEKLFF	TGTGCCAGCTCACTAGGGCTTCCCAGTGCAACTAATGAAAAACTGTTTTTT
TRBJ2-2	15	many	TRBV7-9	-	CASSPPKGGTGELFF	TGTGCCAGCAGTCCCCCGAAGGGGGGGACCGGGGAGCTGTTTTTT
TRBJ2-3	16	few	TRBV2	TRBD1	CASNPNTGGADDTQYF	TGTGCCAGCAACCCGAACACAGGGGGCGCAGACGATACGCAGTATTTT
TRBJ1-2	15	many	TRBV7-3	TRBD1	CASSLTGTDNYGYTF	TGTGCCAGCAGCTTAACGGGGACAGATAACTATGGCTACACCTTC
TRBJ1-6	14	medium-sized	TRBV10-3	TRBD1	CAISRQGRDSPLHF	TGTGCCATCAGCCGACAGGGGCGGGATTCACCCCTCCACTTT
TRBJ2-7	13	many	TRBV29-1	-	CSVDRGKSYEQYF	TGCAGCGTTGATCGGGGTAAATCCTACGAGCAGTACTTC
TRBJ1-5	15	many	TRBV12-3/TRBV12-4	-	CASSLVTPGGQPQHF	TGTGCCAGCAGTTTGGTGACTCCTGGTGGTCAGCCCCAGCATTTT
TRBJ1-2	13	many	TRBV10-1	-	CASPPPGIYGYTF	TGCGCCAGCCCTCCTCCAGGGATCTATGGCTACACCTTC
TRBJ2-5	15	many	TRBV6-2/TRBV6-3	TRBD1	CASSLIRTGRQTQYF	TGTGCCAGCAGTCTAATTAGGACAGGGAGGCAGACCCAGTACTTC
TRBJ2-2	15	many	TRBV28	-	CASTRDRLSTGELFF	TGTGCCAGCACCCGAGACAGGTTATCCACCGGGGAGCTGTTTTTT
TRBJ2-7	14	many	TRBV12-3/TRBV12-4	TRBD2	CASGRGGYHYEQYF	TGTGCCAGCGGTCGGGGGGGGTATCACTACGAGCAGTACTTC
TRBJ1-4	19	many	TRBV4-3	TRBD1	CASSQQPGQGSKEDEKLFF	TGCGCCAGCAGCCAACAGCCGGGACAGGGTAGTAAGGAGGATGAAAAACTGTTTTTT
TRBJ2-3	15	many	TRBV5-1	TRBD2	CASSPPSGNTDTQYF	TGCGCCAGCAGCCCCCCCAGCGGGAATACAGATACGCAGTATTTT
TRBJ2-1	16	many	TRBV7-2	TRBD1	CASSTRTGRFYNEQFF	TGTGCCAGCAGCACCAGGACAGGGAGGTTCTACAATGAGCAGTTCTTC
TRBJ2-2	14	medium-sized	TRBV10-3	-	CAIGGFSNTGELFF	TGTGCCATCGGGGGGTTCTCGAACACCGGGGAGCTGTTTTTT